This T cell receptor beta chain was identified during a study of blood T cell repertoires in COVID-19 (TCRdb year 2020). Regarding the complete study: The collaborator samples originated in the United States, Italy and Spain and spanned the acute and convalescent phases of COVID-19. The material from the prospective study consisted of cDNA or gDNA derived from T cells, B-cell-depleted T cells, or PBMCs. Deeply sampled blood TCRbeta repertoires from subjects exposed to, actively infected with, or recovered from COVID-19 were included in the dataset. The repertoires were released in a freely available public database meant as a resource for research on the immune response to SARS-CoV-2. Samples were obtained from the ongoing ImmuneRACE study (first 160 participants) and from 1,254 subjects provided by 6 global collaborators. Sample metadata almost always included a de-identified subject ID, COVID-19 status, age in years and sex. Where available, HLA class I and class II types were taken from metadata supplied by the sample provider and were not determined by assay-based typing.

Reading the germline V gene gives CDR1 KGHSH and CDR2 LQKENI. The CDR3 covers 15 residues, taking in both the cysteine and the phenylalanine. Of all the DNA, just the CDR3 is kept, 45 bases in frame from base 1. Germline trimming: 3 bases from V, 6 bases from J; junction bases outside gene matches: 6. Whole blood was collected in K2EDTA tubes by collaborating institutions according to the institutions' own protocols. For TCRbeta analysis, collaborator samples were shipped as frozen whole blood, as isolated PBMCs, or as DNA extracted from either sample type. Overall results and qualifications from the work: The quantity of clinical and demographic metadata differed by source and by participant and was supplied without curation.

As for this clone: It has no known antigen specificity. No base quality values were provided; no much bigger clone lies one nucleotide off.

The immunoSEQ Assay, a bias-controlled multiplex PCR, was used to amplify TCRbeta CDR3 regions from genomic DNA. Processing in the source paper ran as follows. The number of nucleated cells in each sample was estimated by amplification of reference gene primers within the assay. To quantify the absolute abundance of each unique TCRbeta CDR3 rearrangement, sequence reads were collapsed and filtered. For each sample, productive Simpson clonality was calculated as the square root of Simpson's diversity index over productive rearrangements. Imported from immuneACCESS, the table was reduced by TCRdb to in-frame sequences with V and J called. These copies leave out some clones; in studies compared against another copy, an unresolved V gene accounts for under half, and the cause of the remainder is not known. V, J and clone size reflect that table, while D and trimming were determined from the DNA. Present in this sample are approximately 31,000 clones, 75% to 90% of which were seen just once. In total, the top ten clones hold 25% to 35% of the sample.

Sample: peripheral blood. This chain is built from TRBV18 and TRBJ2-2; 8 middle bases align to TRBD1. This receptor was identified in a man older than 75 with acute or convalescent COVID-19. The CDR3 region reads CASSPRQGSAGELFF. The bases read TGTGCCAGCTCACCGCGACAGGGGAGCGCCGGGGAGCTGTTTTTT.